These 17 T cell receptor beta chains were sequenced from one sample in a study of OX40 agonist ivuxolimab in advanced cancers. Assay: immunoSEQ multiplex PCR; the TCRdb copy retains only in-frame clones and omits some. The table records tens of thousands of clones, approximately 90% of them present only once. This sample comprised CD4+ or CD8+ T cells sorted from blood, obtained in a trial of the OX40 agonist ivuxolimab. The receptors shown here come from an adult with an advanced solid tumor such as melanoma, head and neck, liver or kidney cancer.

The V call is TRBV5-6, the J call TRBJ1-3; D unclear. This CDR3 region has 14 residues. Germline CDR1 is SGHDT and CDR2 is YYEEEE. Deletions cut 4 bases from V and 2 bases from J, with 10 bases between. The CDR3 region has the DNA TGTGCCAGCAGCCCACGGTTCACTGGAAACACCATATATTTT. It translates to CASSPRFTGNTIYF.

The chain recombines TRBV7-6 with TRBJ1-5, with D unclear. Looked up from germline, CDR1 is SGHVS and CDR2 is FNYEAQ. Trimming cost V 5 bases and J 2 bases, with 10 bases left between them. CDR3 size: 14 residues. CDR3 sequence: CASSKERGNQPQHF. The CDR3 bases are TGTGCCAGCAGCAAAGAACGGGGCAATCAGCCCCAGCATTTT.

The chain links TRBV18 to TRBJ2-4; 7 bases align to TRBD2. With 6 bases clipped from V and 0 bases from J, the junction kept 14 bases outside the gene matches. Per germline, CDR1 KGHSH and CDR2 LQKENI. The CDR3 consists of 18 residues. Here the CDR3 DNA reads TGTGCCAGCTCCCGACTGGGGGGGGGTCTAATAGCCAAAAACATTCAGTACTTC. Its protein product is CASSRLGGGLIAKNIQYF.

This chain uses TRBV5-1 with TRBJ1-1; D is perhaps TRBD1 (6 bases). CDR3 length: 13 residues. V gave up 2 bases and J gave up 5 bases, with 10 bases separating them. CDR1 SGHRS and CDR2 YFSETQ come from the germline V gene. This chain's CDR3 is CASSFGQGTEAFF. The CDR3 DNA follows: TGCGCCAGCAGCTTCGGGCAGGGGACTGAAGCTTTCTTT.

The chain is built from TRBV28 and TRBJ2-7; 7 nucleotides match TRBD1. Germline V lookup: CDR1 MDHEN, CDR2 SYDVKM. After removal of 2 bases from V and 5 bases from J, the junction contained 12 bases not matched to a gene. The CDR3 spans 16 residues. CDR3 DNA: TGTGCCAGCAGTTTAAGAGGGGGCGGGCTCGGGGACGAGCAGTACTTC. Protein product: CASSLRGGGLGDEQYF. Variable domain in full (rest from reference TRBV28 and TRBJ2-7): DVKVTQSSRYLVKRTGEKVFLECVQDMDHENMFWYRQDPGLGLRLIYFSYDVKMKEKGDIPEGYSVSREKKERFSLILESASTNQTSMYLCASSLRGGGLGDEQYFGPGTRLTVT.

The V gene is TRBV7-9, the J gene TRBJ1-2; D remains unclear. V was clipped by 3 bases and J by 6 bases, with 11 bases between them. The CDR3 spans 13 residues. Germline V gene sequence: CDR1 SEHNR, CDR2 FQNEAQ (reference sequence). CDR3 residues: CASSFVNQNGYTF. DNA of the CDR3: TGTGCCAGCAGCTTTGTTAACCAGAATGGCTACACCTTC.

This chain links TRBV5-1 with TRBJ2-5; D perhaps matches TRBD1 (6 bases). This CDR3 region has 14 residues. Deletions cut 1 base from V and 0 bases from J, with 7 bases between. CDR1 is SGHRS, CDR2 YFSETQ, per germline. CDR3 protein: CASSLTGYQETQYF. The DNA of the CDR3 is TGCGCCAGCAGCTTGACAGGGTACCAAGAGACCCAGTACTTC.

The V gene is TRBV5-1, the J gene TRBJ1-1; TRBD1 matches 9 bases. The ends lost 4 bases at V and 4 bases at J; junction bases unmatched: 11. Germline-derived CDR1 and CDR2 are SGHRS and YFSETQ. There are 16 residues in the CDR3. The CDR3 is CASSPGQGRGSTEAFF. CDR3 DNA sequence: TGCGCCAGCAGCCCGGGACAGGGTAGAGGGTCCACTGAAGCTTTCTTT.

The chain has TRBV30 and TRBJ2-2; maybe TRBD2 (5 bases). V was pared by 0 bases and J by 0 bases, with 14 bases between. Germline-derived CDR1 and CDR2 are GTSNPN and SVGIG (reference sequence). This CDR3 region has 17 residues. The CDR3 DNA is TGTGCCTGGAGTGTACAACGGGGTTCCGCGAACACCGGGGAGCTGTTTTTT. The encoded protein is CAWSVQRGSANTGELFF.

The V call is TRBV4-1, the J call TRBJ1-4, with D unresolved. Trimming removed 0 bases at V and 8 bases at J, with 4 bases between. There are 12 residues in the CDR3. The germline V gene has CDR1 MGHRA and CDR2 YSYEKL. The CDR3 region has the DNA TGCGCCAGCAGCCAAGATCAGGAAAAACTGTTTTTT. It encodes CASSQDQEKLFF.

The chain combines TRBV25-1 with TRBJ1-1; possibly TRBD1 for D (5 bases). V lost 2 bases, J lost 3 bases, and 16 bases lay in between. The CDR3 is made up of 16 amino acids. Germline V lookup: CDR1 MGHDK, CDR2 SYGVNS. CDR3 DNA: TGTGCCAGCAGTGAAGGGCGCCAGGGTCCGGACACTGAAGCTTTCTTT. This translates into CASSEGRQGPDTEAFF.

CDR3 loop: CASSEGISGISNEQFF. CDR3 nucleotide sequence: TGTGCCAGCAGTGAAGGAATTAGCGGGATCAGCAATGAGCAGTTCTTC. The J gene is TRBJ2-1, the V gene TRBV6-1, with 8 bases matching TRBD2. The CDR3 runs 16 residues. V lost 1 base, J lost 6 bases, and 8 bases stayed unmatched. Germline V gene data show CDR1 as MNHNS and CDR2 as SASEGT.

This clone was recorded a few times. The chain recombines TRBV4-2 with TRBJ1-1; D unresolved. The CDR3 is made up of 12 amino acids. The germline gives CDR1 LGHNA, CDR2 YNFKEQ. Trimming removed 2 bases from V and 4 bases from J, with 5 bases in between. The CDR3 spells CASSQSGTEAFF. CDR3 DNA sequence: TGTGCCAGCAGCCAATCCGGCACTGAAGCTTTCTTT.

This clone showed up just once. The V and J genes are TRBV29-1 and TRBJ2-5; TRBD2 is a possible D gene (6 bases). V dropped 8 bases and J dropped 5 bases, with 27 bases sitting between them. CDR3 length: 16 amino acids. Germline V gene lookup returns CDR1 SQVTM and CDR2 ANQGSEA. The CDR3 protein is CSTLGKTGEGRETQYF. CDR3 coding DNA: TGCAGCACGCTCGGAAAGACGGGAGAGGGGCGGGAGACCCAGTACTTC. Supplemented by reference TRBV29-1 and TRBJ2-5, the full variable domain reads SAVISQKPSRDICQRGTSLTIQCQVDSQVTMMFWYRQQPGQSLTLIATANQGSEATYESGFVIDKFPISRPNLTFSTLTVSNMSPEDSSIYLCSTLGKTGEGRETQYFGPGTRLLVL.

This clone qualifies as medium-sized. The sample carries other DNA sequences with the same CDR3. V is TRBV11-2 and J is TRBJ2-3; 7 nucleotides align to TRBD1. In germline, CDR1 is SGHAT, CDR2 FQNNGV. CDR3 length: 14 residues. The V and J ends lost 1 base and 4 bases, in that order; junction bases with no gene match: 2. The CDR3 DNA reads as TGTGCCAGCAGCTTAGGGCAGGGGGCAGATACGCAGTATTTT. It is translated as CASSLGQGADTQYF.

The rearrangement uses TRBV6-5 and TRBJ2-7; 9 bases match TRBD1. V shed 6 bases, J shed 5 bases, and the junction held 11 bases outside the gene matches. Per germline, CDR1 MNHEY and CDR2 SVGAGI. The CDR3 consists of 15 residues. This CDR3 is CASRRWDRDPHEQYF. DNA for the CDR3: TGTGCCAGCAGGAGATGGGACAGGGACCCCCACGAGCAGTACTTC.

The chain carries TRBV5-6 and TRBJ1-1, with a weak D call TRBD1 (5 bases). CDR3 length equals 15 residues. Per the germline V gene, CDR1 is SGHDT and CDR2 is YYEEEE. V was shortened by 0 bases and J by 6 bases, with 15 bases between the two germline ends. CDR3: CASSLARVTRPEAFF. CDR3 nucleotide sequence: TGTGCCAGCAGCTTGGCCAGGGTGACTAGGCCTGAAGCTTTCTTT. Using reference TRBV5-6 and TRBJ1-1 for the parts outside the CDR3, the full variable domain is DAGVTQSPTHLIKTRGQQVTLRCSPKSGHDTVSWYQQALGQGPQFIFQYYEEEERQRGNFPDRFSGHQFPNYSSELNVNALLLGDSALYLCASSLARVTRPEAFFGQGTRLTVV.